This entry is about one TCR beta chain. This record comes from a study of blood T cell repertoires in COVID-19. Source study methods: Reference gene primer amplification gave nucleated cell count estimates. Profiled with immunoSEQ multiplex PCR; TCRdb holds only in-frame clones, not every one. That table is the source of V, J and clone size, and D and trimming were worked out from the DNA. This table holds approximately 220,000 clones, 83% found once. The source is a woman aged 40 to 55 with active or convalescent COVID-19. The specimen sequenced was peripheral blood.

CDR3: CASSSGTGHEKLFF. The CDR3 DNA follows: TGCGCCAGCAGCTCCGGGACAGGTCATGAAAAACTGTTTTTT. The V and J genes are TRBV5-1 and TRBJ1-4; TRBD1 matches 8 bases. The CDR3 contains 14 residues. Germline CDR1 SGHRS, CDR2 YFSETQ. V was clipped by 3 bases and J by 6 bases; unmatched bases: 4.